One sample yielded the 14 T cell receptor beta chains listed below, sequenced in a study of Graves' ophthalmopathy and Graves' hyperthyroidism. Using RNA transcripts, the TCR beta CDR3 regions were amplified. HTBI primers were employed in first-round RT-PCR, then a second-round multiplex PCR followed. TCRdb reprocessed the multiplex PCR reads via MiXCR and lists one record per CDR3 protein. This table holds around 1.1 million distinct CDR3 sequences, 35% to 40% found once. The sequenced sample was peripheral blood or thyroid tissue (not recorded which). The receptors derive from an adult man with Graves' hyperthyroidism.

The V and J genes are TRBV12-3 or TRBV12-4 and TRBJ2-5; D perhaps matches TRBD1 (5 bases). This CDR3 contains 15 residues. The germline V and J ends were trimmed by 2 bases and 7 bases, with 17 bases remaining between them. CDR3 DNA sequence: TGTGCCAGCAGTTTAAGGGATGCAGGGTCGGGGACCCAGTACTTC. Translation: CASSLRDAGSGTQYF.

The chain links TRBV5-1 to TRBJ1-2; TRBD1 matches at 8 bases. The CDR3 loop spans 15 amino acids. J lost 4 bases, V lost 3 bases, and 8 bases had no gene match. The germline gives CDR1 SGHRS, CDR2 YFSETQ. The CDR3 loop is CASSSGQGSFYGYTF. CDR3 nucleotide sequence: TGCGCCAGCAGCTCAGGACAGGGATCTTTCTATGGCTACACCTTC.

The chain has TRBV2 and TRBJ1-1; 7 bases agree with TRBD1. This CDR3 has 15 amino acids. Germline CDR1 SNHLY, CDR2 FYNNEI. V gave up 8 bases and J gave up 7 bases; unmatched junction bases: 16. CDR3 protein: CASGRGTVGSYEAFF. The CDR3 DNA reads as TGTGCCAGCGGTAGGGGGACAGTCGGATCTTATGAAGCTTTCTTT.

This clonotype showed up many times. This chain connects TRBV29-1 to TRBJ1-2; D is ambiguous. Between the trimmed V and J ends, which lost 5 bases and 2 bases, there was a span of 3 bases. CDR1 is SQVTM and CDR2 is ANQGSEA in the germline V gene. This CDR3 comprises 10 residues. CDR3 DNA sequence: TGCAGCGTTTACAACTATGGCTACACCTTC. Residues: CSVYNYGYTF.

V is TRBV10-3 and J is TRBJ1-2; D gene ambiguous. Germline V gene lookup returns CDR1 ENHRY and CDR2 SYGVKD. This CDR3 comprises 13 residues. The V end lost 3 bases, the J end lost 4 bases, and 9 bases lay between the germline ends. The CDR3 spells CAISDEDGYGYTF. The CDR3 nucleotides are TGTGCCATCAGTGATGAAGACGGCTATGGCTACACCTTC.

For the CDR3, the DNA is TGCGCCAGCAGCCCAAGGACAGGGGGAGCTTTCTTT. This translates into CASSPRTGGAFF. The gene calls are TRBV5-1 and TRBJ1-1; 10 bases agree with TRBD1. The CDR3 loop spans 12 amino acids. After removal of 4 bases from V and 10 bases from J, the junction contained 4 bases not matched to a gene. CDR1 and CDR2 from the germline V gene are SGHRS and YFSETQ.

In this sample, this clonotype turned up a few times. The rearrangement joins TRBV7-7 to TRBJ2-5, with D perhaps being TRBD1 or TRBD2 (5 bases each). With 4 bases removed from V and 7 bases from J, the gap between germline ends came to 19 bases. This CDR3 has 15 amino acids. Germline CDR1 SSHAT, CDR2 FNYEAQ (reference sequence). This chain's CDR3 is CASSSTAGALGTQYF. CDR3 bases: TGTGCCAGCAGCTCAACAGCCGGGGCACTAGGGACCCAGTACTTC.

This clonotype has a handful of counts. The rearrangement links TRBV7-6 to TRBJ1-3, with TRBD1 as a possible D gene (5 bases). CDR1 is SGHVS and CDR2 is FNYEAQ in the germline V gene. V was clipped by 2 bases and J by 2 bases, with 7 bases between them. The CDR3 runs 14 residues. The CDR3 protein is CASSLQGPGNTIYF. The CDR3 DNA reads TGTGCCAGCAGCTTACAGGGACCTGGAAACACCATATATTTT.

Regarding this clonotype: A much more abundant neighbour one base away suggests this may be a read error. The V call is TRBV7-3, the J call TRBJ1-2; 7 nucleotides align to TRBD1. Germline CDR1 reads SGHTA; CDR2 reads FQGTGA. The CDR3 totals 14 residues. The CDR3 here is CACSSPRGLNGYTF. CDR3 DNA sequence: TGTGCCTGCAGCTCCCCAAGGGGGCTTAATGGCTACACCTTC.

The rearrangement joins TRBV28 to TRBJ2-5; TRBD1 matches at 11 bases. The V and J ends lost 6 bases and 4 bases, in that order; junction bases with no gene match: 13. This CDR3 region has 17 residues. The germline CDR1 and CDR2 sequences are MDHEN and SYDVKM. CDR3 protein: CASSPRGQGAISETQYF. For the CDR3, the DNA is TGTGCCAGCAGCCCTCGAGGACAGGGGGCAATATCAGAGACCCAGTACTTC.

This clonotype was detected many times. A much larger clone lies one base from this, so it may be a read error. This sequence joins TRBV6-5 and TRBJ2-7; TRBD1 aligns across 9 bases. The trim removed 6 bases at V and 3 bases at J, leaving 3 bases unmatched. Germline CDR1 and CDR2: MNHEY and SVGAGI. The CDR3 extends over 13 amino acids. This CDR3 is CASSWGQGYEQYF. The CDR3 DNA sequence: TGTGCCAGCAGCTGGGGACAGGGCTACGAGCAGTACTTC.

The sample holds many counts of this clonotype. In nucleotides, the CDR3 is TGTGCCAGCAGCAAAAGACAGGTAAACACTGAAGCTTTCTTT. Its protein is CASSKRQVNTEAFF. V gene TRBV2 combines with J gene TRBJ1-1; TRBD1 is a possible D gene (6 bases). Trimming stripped 6 bases from V and 2 bases from J, with 13 bases between. In germline, CDR1 is SNHLY, CDR2 FYNNEI. This CDR3 has 14 amino acids.

This chain's CDR3 is CASSEGTSGGSYEQYF. The DNA for the CDR3 is TGTGCCAGCAGTGAAGGGACTAGCGGGGGATCGTACGAGCAGTACTTC. The chain combines TRBV2 with TRBJ2-7; TRBD2 agrees at 13 bases. V shed 1 base, J shed 4 bases, and the junction held 4 bases outside the gene matches. The CDR3 totals 16 residues. The germline CDR1 and CDR2 sequences are SNHLY and FYNNEI. The variable domain in full, completed from reference TRBV2 and TRBJ2-7, reads EPEVTQTPSHQVTQMGQEVILRCVPISNHLYFYWYRQILGQKVEFLVSFYNNEISEKSEIFDDQFSVERPDGSNFTLKIRSTKLEDSAMYFCASSEGTSGGSYEQYFGPGTRLTVT.

The chain is built from TRBV7-2 and TRBJ1-6; D gene ambiguous. This CDR3 is 11 amino acids long. Germline V lookup: CDR1 SGHTA, CDR2 FQGNSA. Trimming cost V 0 bases and J 16 bases, with 7 bases left between them. CDR3 amino acids: CASSLAEALHF. CDR3 nucleotides: TGTGCCAGCAGCTTAGCCGAAGCGCTCCACTTT.